Listed here are 30 T cell receptor beta chains from one sample, sequenced in a study of blood T cells in healthy people across ages. A J-beta primer mix and a sample-barcoded 5' primer were used in a second PCR of roughly 6 to 12 cycles. TCRdb itself ran the 5' RACE reads through MiXCR, one entry per CDR3 protein. The sample holds around 1,900,000 distinct CDR3 sequences, around 40% seen once. The sequenced material came from blood. These receptors were taken from a human donor in good health.

The chain employs TRBV20-1 and TRBJ2-1, with 8 nucleotides matching TRBD1. This CDR3 comprises 15 residues. Germline V gene lookup returns CDR1 DFQATT and CDR2 SNEGSKA (reference sequence). With V trimmed by 3 bases and J by 6 bases, 10 bases remained unmatched. The CDR3 bases are TGCAGTGCTAGTGCCCGAGACAGGGGTATCAATGAGCAGTTCTTC. Residues: CSASARDRGINEQFF.

This clonotype was observed a few times. The chain recombines TRBV7-9 with TRBJ2-3; D gene uncertain. The V gene's germline CDR1 is SEHNR and CDR2 FQNEAQ (reference sequence). V was clipped by 5 bases and J by 11 bases, with 14 bases between them. CDR3 length equals 12 residues. The CDR3 nucleotides are TGTGCCAGCAGCCGTGGCGGAGAGAAGCAGTATTTT. This sequence encodes CASSRGGEKQYF.

The J gene is TRBJ2-7, the V gene TRBV4-1, with 13 bases fitting TRBD2. This CDR3 spans 18 amino acids. V was pared by 0 bases and J by 6 bases, with 11 bases of the junction left unmatched. Per germline, CDR1 MGHRA and CDR2 YSYEKL. In DNA form, the CDR3 reads TGCGCCAGCAGCCAAGATCCCCCAGGGACTAGCGGGACATCCGAGCAGTACTTC. Residues: CASSQDPPGTSGTSEQYF.

The chain uses TRBV5-1 and TRBJ2-7, with D possibly being TRBD1 or TRBD2 (5 bases each). Per the germline V gene, CDR1 is SGHRS and CDR2 is YFSETQ. The CDR3 runs to 14 residues. The V and J ends lost 3 bases and 7 bases respectively, with 17 bases between them. CDR3 nucleotides: TGCGCCAGCAGCTCATCGGGACCTCCCGGAGAGCAGTACTTC. The encoded protein is CASSSSGPPGEQYF.

V is TRBV10-3 and J is TRBJ2-7; TRBD1 agrees at 9 bases. Germline values: CDR1 ENHRY, CDR2 SYGVKD. V lost 11 bases, J lost 1 base, and 9 bases stayed unmatched. CDR3 size: 14 residues. The CDR3 coding sequence is TGTGCCGTTACACCGGGACAGGGTTCCTACGAGCAGTACTTC. This translates into CAVTPGQGSYEQYF.

This rearrangement joins TRBV7-8 to TRBJ2-3; 9 bases align to TRBD2. This CDR3 region has 16 residues. Per germline, CDR1 SGHVS and CDR2 FQNEAQ. J gave up 3 bases and V 4 bases, and 8 bases lay outside the gene matches. The CDR3 bases are TGTGCCAGCAGCTCCTCCCTAGCGGGGTTTACAGATACGCAGTATTTT. This gives the protein CASSSSLAGFTDTQYF.

About this clonotype: With a much larger clone just one base away, this may be a read error. The chain links TRBV12-3 or TRBV12-4 to TRBJ2-7; the D is unclear. The J call may not be correct, given that the DNA end is closer to TRBJ2-4. CDR3 length: 12 amino acids. The CDR3 nucleotides are TGTGTCAGCAGTTTAGTTACGGGCATTCAGTACTTC. Translation gives CVSSLVTGIQYF.

The V and J genes are TRBV20-1 and TRBJ1-2; no reliable D call. This CDR3 is 14 amino acids long. The V gene's germline CDR1 is DFQATT and CDR2 SNEGSKA (reference sequence). V dropped 3 bases and J dropped 5 bases, with 16 bases sitting between them. The CDR3 reads CSAREGRGRYGYTF. CDR3 DNA sequence: TGCAGTGCTAGGGAGGGCCGGGGAAGATATGGCTACACCTTC.

J is TRBJ2-7 and V is TRBV27; 10 bases are shared with TRBD1. The V gene end was trimmed by 3 bases and the J gene end by 3 bases; junction bases not matched to a gene: 5. Germline CDR1 is MNHEY and CDR2 is SMNVEV (reference sequence). There are 15 residues in the CDR3. The CDR3 nucleotides read TGTGCCAGCAGTTTTGCCGGGACAGGGGTCTACGAGCAGTACTTC. The encoded protein is CASSFAGTGVYEQYF.

V and J are TRBV15 and TRBJ2-2; D may correspond to TRBD1 or TRBD2 (5 bases each). The CDR3 covers 17 residues. From germline, CDR1 is LNHNV and CDR2 YYDKDF (reference sequence). Trimming took off 4 bases at V and 5 bases at J, with 20 bases between the two ends. CDR3 nucleotides: TGTGCCACCAGCATGTGGGGGAGCGGACTGGGGACCGGGGAGCTGTTTTTT. Residues: CATSMWGSGLGTGELFF.

The chain joins TRBV5-1 to TRBJ1-4; D gene unclear. Germline-derived CDR1 and CDR2 are SGHRS and YFSETQ. CDR3 length: 16 residues. The V and J ends lost 0 bases and 3 bases respectively, with 12 bases between them. The CDR3 DNA reads TGCGCCAGCAGCTTGGCCGAGGGTTTTGCTAATGAAAAACTGTTTTTT. Amino acids: CASSLAEGFANEKLFF.

As concerns this clonotype: Germline is not matched at one junction end, which may reflect a read error. The gene calls are TRBV12-3 or TRBV12-4 and TRBJ2-5; 7 bases map to TRBD2. CDR3 length: 13 residues. CDR3 amino acids: CASSLGGVGTQYF. The DNA of the CDR3 is TGCGCCAGCAGTTTGGGAGGGGTGGGGACCCAGTACTTC.

A remark on this clonotype: An end of the junction differs from the germline gene, which may be a read error. The rearrangement links TRBV20-1 to TRBJ1-1; D may be TRBD1 (5 bases). Germline V gives CDR1 DFQATT, CDR2 SNEGSKA (reference sequence). The CDR3 spans 13 residues. The CDR3 sequence: CSARPDTNTGAFF. The DNA of the CDR3 is TGCAGTGCTAGACCGGACACCAACACTGGAGCTTTCTTT.

V is TRBV12-3 or TRBV12-4 and J is TRBJ1-1; D uncertain. The V end was cut by 6 bases, the J end by 7 bases, with 12 bases between. This CDR3 comprises 12 residues. The CDR3 loop reads CASRLPTVEAFF. CDR3 bases: TGTGCCAGCAGGCTACCTACAGTTGAAGCTTTCTTT.

The rearrangement uses TRBV20-1 and TRBJ2-3; 7 bases fit TRBD1. Germline-derived CDR1 and CDR2 are DFQATT and SNEGSKA (reference sequence). Trimming at V came to 2 bases and at J to 1 base, leaving 9 bases not matched to a gene. This CDR3 spans 16 amino acids. The CDR3: CSARPGRTGRTDTQYF. As DNA, the CDR3 is TGCAGTGCTAGACCGGGTCGGACAGGCCGCACAGATACGCAGTATTTT.

This chain's CDR3 is CASRGGNKGSEQFF. In DNA, the CDR3 is TGTGCCAGCAGGGGGGGTAATAAAGGAAGTGAGCAGTTCTTC. This chain joins TRBV7-2 and TRBJ2-1; tentatively, D is TRBD2 (6 bases). CDR1 and CDR2 (germline): SGHTA, FQGNSA. There are 14 residues in the CDR3. Trimming took 6 bases from V and 9 from J, leaving 18 bases between them.

This clonotype occurred a few times. A read error may produce the germline difference seen at one junction end. This rearrangement joins TRBV7-2 to TRBJ1-2; no reliable D call. There are 13 residues in the CDR3. Germline V CDR1 and CDR2: SGHTA, FQGNSA. The DNA for the CDR3 is TGTGCCGGCAGCTCCCGGACGCACTATGGCCACACCTTC. Protein: CAGSSRTHYGHTF.

In this sample, this clonotype turned up once. A junction boundary mismatches the germline segment, possibly from a read error. The chain joins TRBV11-2 to TRBJ2-5; the match to TRBD2 covers 12 bases. Germline loops: CDR1 SGHAT, CDR2 FQNNGV. This CDR3 region has 15 residues. CDR3 in amino acids: CACSLPTSGGKTQYF. The CDR3 region has the DNA TGTGCCTGCAGCCTCCCGACTAGCGGGGGAAAGACCCAGTACTTC.

As DNA, the CDR3 is TGCAGTGCTGCGACAGGGACCCTTGATGGCTACACCTTC. Translated: CSAATGTLDGYTF. The chain joins TRBV20-1 to TRBJ1-2; 7 bases agree with TRBD1. The CDR3 consists of 13 residues. The V gene's germline CDR1 is DFQATT and CDR2 SNEGSKA (reference sequence). After removal of 5 bases from V and 6 bases from J, the junction contained 9 bases not matched to a gene.

The chain carries TRBV7-6 and TRBJ1-1; D gene ambiguous. The CDR3 totals 14 residues. Trimming cost V 4 bases and J 4 bases, with 13 bases left between them. Germline assignment: CDR1 SGHVS and CDR2 FNYEAQ. The CDR3 DNA is TGTGCCAGCAGCTCGGGAGGGTCAAGCACTGAAGCTTTCTTT. This translates into CASSSGGSSTEAFF.

The chain has TRBV2 and TRBJ1-2; 7 nucleotides line up with TRBD1. Germline V gene lookup returns CDR1 SNHLY and CDR2 FYNNEI. With 2 bases clipped from V and 5 bases from J, the junction kept 2 bases outside the gene matches. The CDR3 runs 13 residues. The CDR3 bases are TGTGCCAGCAGTGAAAGGGACAGTTATGGCTACACCTTC. It specifies CASSERDSYGYTF.

This clonotype has just a few counts. The V and J genes are TRBV5-5 and TRBJ2-7; D unclear. Germline CDR1 reads SGHKS; CDR2 reads YYEKEE (reference sequence). This CDR3 comprises 12 residues. The V end lost 4 bases, the J end lost 4 bases, and 9 bases lay between the germline ends. This CDR3 reads CASSVDTYEQYF. CDR3 DNA sequence: TGTGCCAGCAGCGTCGACACTTACGAGCAGTACTTC.

The V call is TRBV7-9, the J call TRBJ1-1; D is perhaps TRBD1 (6 bases). Germline V lookup: CDR1 SEHNR, CDR2 FQNEAQ (reference sequence). CDR3 length equals 13 residues. Trimming stripped 5 bases from V and 4 bases from J, with 11 bases between. The CDR3 is CASSQKGGTEAFF. The CDR3 coding sequence is TGTGCCAGCAGCCAGAAAGGGGGCACTGAAGCTTTCTTT.

This chain links TRBV3-1 with TRBJ2-4; D gene ambiguous. The J call may be mistaken, given a closer DNA end match to TRBJ2-7. Germline V lookup: CDR1 LGHDT, CDR2 YNNKEL (reference sequence). The CDR3 runs to 14 residues. The CDR3 sequence is CASRRSLFPYEQYF. The DNA for the CDR3 is TGTGCCAGCAGACGATCTCTGTTCCCTTACGAGCAGTACTTC.

Worth noting for this clonotype: At one boundary the junction diverges from the germline segment, which might be a read error. The V call is TRBV6-5, the J call TRBJ2-6; 7 nucleotides align to TRBD1. This CDR3 spans 16 amino acids. Germline V gene lookup returns CDR1 MNHEY and CDR2 SVGAGI. CDR3 DNA: TGTGCCGGCAGAGATACAGGGGTCTCTGGGGCCAACGTCCTGACTTTC. It encodes CAGRDTGVSGANVLTF.

The rearrangement joins TRBV7-9 to TRBJ1-2; D is unresolved. The CDR3 spans 15 residues. Germline V gene sequence: CDR1 SEHNR, CDR2 FQNEAQ (reference sequence). Trimming removed 5 bases at V and 0 bases at J, with 13 bases between. CDR3 nucleotides: TGTGCCAGCAGCCCCCCAGGCAGTACTAACTATGGCTACACCTTC. It yields the protein CASSPPGSTNYGYTF.

In this sample, this clonotype turned up a few times. Its ends do not fully match the called genes, so a read error is possible. This chain links TRBV7-8 with TRBJ1-2, with 9 bases that match TRBD1. This CDR3 has 14 amino acids. Germline V gene lookup returns CDR1 SGHVS and CDR2 FQNEAQ. The CDR3 sequence: CARSPGQGKYGYTF. The DNA for the CDR3 is TGTGCCCGCAGCCCTGGACAGGGGAAGTATGGCTACACCTTC. Full variable domain (remainder filled in from reference TRBV7-8 and TRBJ1-2): GAGVSQSPRYKVAKRGQDVALRCDPISGHVSLFWYQQALGQGPEFLTYFQNEAQLDKSGLPSDRFFAERPEGSVSTLKIQRTQQEDSAVYLCARSPGQGKYGYTFGSGTRLTVV.

The rearrangement links TRBV3-1 to TRBJ2-1, with D tentatively TRBD1 (6 bases). Germline lookup yields CDR1 LGHDT and CDR2 YNNKEL (reference sequence). The CDR3 has 15 amino acids. With 1 base removed from V and 7 bases from J, the gap between germline ends came to 14 bases. CDR3 in amino acids: CASSQGDTLGNEQFF. The DNA of the CDR3 is TGTGCCAGCAGCCAAGGGGACACTCTGGGAAATGAGCAGTTCTTC.

This clonotype was seen only a few times. The rearrangement links TRBV11-1 to TRBJ2-2; 7 nucleotides agree with TRBD1. The CDR3 length is 16 residues. After removal of 5 bases from V and 3 bases from J, the junction contained 9 bases not matched to a gene. Germline-derived CDR1 and CDR2 are SGHAT and FQDESV (reference sequence). Here the CDR3 DNA reads TGTGCCAGCAGCCCGAATTCCGGGACAGACACCGGGGAGCTGTTTTTT. It yields the protein CASSPNSGTDTGELFF. The complete variable domain, with remaining parts taken from reference TRBV11-1 and TRBJ2-2, reads EAEVAQSPRYKITEKSQAVAFWCDPISGHATLYWYRQILGQGPELLVQFQDESVVDDSQLPKDRFSAERLKGVDSTLKIQPAELGDSAMYLCASSPNSGTDTGELFFGEGSRLTVL.

The chain employs TRBV6-1 and TRBJ1-6; D unresolved. Germline values: CDR1 MNHNS, CDR2 SASEGT. The CDR3 is made up of 15 amino acids. With 1 base removed from V and 0 bases from J, the gap between germline ends came to 4 bases. The CDR3 DNA is TGTGCCAGCAGTGAAGGGAGCTCCTATAATTCACCCCTCCACTTT. It yields the protein CASSEGSSYNSPLHF.